This TCR beta chain was sequenced during a study of blood T cell repertoires in COVID-19. About the research overall: The cDNA or gDNA used as material had been derived from T cells, B-cell-depleted T cells, or PBMCs.

With 3 bases clipped from V and 1 base from J, the junction kept 7 bases outside the gene matches. The CDR3 runs 16 residues. CDR1 is SGHRS and CDR2 is YFSETQ in the germline V gene. Original processing methods: For nucleated cells, counts were estimated from reference gene primer amplification. Generated by immunoSEQ multiplex PCR, the TCRdb table keeps only in-frame clones and is missing some. The V and J calls and clone size were taken over from that table, and D and trimming were inferred from the DNA. Of about 360,000 clones in the sample, more than 85% were seen once. The clonotype originates from a human donor in a cohort sampled during active COVID-19. Sequenced: peripheral blood. The V and J genes are TRBV5-1 and TRBJ2-5; TRBD2 matches 9 bases. The DNA of the CDR3 is TGCGCCAGCAGCTACCGAGCGGGGGGAACCCAAGAGACCCAGTACTTC. Residues: CASSYRAGGTQETQYF.